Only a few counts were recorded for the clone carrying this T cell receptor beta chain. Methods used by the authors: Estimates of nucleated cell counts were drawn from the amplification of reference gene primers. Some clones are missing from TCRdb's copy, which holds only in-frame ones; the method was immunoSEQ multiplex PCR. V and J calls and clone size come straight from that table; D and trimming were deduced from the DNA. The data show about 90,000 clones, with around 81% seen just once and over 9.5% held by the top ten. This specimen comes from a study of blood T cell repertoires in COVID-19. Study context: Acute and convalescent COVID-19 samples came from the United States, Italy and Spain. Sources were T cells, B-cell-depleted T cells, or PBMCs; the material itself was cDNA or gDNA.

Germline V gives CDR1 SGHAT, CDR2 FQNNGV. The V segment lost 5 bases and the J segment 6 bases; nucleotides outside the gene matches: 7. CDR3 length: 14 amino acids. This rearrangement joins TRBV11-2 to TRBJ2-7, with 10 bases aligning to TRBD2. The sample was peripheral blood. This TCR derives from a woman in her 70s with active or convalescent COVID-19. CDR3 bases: TGTGCCAGCAGCATATCAGCGGGGGGGCGCGAGCAGTACTTC. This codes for CASSISAGGREQYF.